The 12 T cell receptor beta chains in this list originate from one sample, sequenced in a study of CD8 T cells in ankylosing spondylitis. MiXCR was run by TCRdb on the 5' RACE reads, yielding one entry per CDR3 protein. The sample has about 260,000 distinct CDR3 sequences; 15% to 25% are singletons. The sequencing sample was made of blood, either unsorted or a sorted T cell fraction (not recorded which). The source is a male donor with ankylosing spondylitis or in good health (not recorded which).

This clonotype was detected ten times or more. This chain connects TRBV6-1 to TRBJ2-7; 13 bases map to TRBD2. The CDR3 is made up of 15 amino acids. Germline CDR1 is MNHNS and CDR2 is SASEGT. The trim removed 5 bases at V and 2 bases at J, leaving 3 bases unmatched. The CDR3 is CASSPGTSGTYEQYV. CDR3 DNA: TGTGCCAGCAGTCCAGGGACTAGCGGGACCTACGAGCAGTACGTC.

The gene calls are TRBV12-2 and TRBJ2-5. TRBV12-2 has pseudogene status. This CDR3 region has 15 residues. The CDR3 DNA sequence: TGTGCAAGTCGCTTAAACGGGGAAACCCAAGAGACCCAGTACTTC. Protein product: CASRLNGETQETQYF.

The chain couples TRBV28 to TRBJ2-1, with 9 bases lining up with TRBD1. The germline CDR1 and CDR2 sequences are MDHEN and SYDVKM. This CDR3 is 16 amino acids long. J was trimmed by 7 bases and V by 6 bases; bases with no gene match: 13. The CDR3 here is CASSRPRDRVSNEQFF. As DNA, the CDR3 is TGTGCCAGCAGCAGGCCCCGGGACAGGGTCAGTAATGAGCAGTTCTTC.

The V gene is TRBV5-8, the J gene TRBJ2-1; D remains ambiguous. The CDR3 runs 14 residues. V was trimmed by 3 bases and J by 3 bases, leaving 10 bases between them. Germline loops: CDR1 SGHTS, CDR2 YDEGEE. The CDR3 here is CASSSAQRYNEQFF. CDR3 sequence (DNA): TGTGCCAGCAGCTCCGCCCAGCGCTACAATGAGCAGTTCTTC.

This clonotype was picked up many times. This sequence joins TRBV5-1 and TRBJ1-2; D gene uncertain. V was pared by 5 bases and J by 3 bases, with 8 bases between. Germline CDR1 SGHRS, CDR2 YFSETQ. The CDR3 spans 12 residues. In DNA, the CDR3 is TGCGCCAGCAGTCCAGATGACTATGGCTACACCTTC. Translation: CASSPDDYGYTF.

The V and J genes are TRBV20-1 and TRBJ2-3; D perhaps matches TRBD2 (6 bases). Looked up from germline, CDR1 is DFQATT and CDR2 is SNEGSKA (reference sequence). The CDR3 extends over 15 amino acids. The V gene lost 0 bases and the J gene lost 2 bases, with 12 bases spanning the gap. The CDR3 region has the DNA TGCAGTGCTAGAGATGCTAGCGCCTACACAGATACGCAGTATTTT. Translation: CSARDASAYTDTQYF.

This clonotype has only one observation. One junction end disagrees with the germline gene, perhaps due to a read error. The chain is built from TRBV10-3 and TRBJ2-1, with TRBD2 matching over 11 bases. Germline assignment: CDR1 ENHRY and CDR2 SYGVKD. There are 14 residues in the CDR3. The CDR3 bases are TGTGCCATCTCCGGGACTAGCGGTGAAGGTGAGCAGCTCTTC. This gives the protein CAISGTSGEGEQLF.

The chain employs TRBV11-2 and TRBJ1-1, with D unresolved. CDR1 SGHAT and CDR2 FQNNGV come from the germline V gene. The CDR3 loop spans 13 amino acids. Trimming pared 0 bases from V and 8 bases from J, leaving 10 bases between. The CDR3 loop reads CASSLDLYLEAFF. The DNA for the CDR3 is TGTGCCAGCAGCTTAGATCTTTATTTGGAAGCTTTCTTT. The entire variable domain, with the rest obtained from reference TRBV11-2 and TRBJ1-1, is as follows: EAGVAQSPRYKIIEKRQSVAFWCNPISGHATLYWYQQILGQGPKLLIQFQNNGVVDDSQLPKDRFSAERLKGVDSTLKIQPAKLEDSAVYLCASSLDLYLEAFFGQGTRLTVV.

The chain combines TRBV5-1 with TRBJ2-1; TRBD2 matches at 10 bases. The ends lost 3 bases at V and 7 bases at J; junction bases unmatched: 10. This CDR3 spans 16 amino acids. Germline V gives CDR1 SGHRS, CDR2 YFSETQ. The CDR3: CASSWGVAGGSNEQFF. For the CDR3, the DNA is TGCGCCAGCAGCTGGGGGGTAGCGGGAGGCTCAAATGAGCAGTTCTTC.

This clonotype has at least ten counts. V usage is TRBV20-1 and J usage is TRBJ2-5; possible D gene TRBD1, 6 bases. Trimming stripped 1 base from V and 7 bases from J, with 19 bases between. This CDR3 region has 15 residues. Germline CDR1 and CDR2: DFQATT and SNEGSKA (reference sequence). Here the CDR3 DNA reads TGCAGTGCTAGAGCGAGGACAGCGGTTGGAGTGACCCAGTACTTC. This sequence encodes CSARARTAVGVTQYF.

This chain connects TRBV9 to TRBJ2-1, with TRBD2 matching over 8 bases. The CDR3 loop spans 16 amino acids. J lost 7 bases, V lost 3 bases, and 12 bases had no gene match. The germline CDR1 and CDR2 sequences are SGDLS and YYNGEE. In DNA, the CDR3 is TGTGCCAGCAGCGACCCTCGGGGTAGCGGGATGAATGAGCAGTTCTTC. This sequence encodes CASSDPRGSGMNEQFF.

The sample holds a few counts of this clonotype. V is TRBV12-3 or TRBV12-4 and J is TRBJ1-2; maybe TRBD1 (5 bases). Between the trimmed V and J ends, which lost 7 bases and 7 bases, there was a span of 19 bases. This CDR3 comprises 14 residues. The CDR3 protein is CASKPGRRMGGYTF. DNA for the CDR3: TGTGCCAGCAAACCGGGACGTCGAATGGGTGGCTACACCTTC.